This T cell receptor beta chain was found in a study of vaccination effects on CD4 cells after COVID-19. The method was immunoSEQ multiplex PCR; TCRdb's version includes in-frame clones alone and lacks a portion of them. The sample includes approximately 30,000 clones, roughly 86% of them seen just once. After expansion with viral peptide pools in the ViraFEST assay, antigen-specific CD4+ T cells were sequenced. Having been cultured for roughly 9 days, the cells underwent CD4+ T cell isolation. The vaccine given was either BNT162b2 or mRNA-1273, in two doses. Having tested negative for nucleocapsid antibodies, the vaccine recipients showed no prior SARS-CoV-2 infection. The authors replaced half the medium with IL-2 medium on days 3 and 7. With respect to this clone: Its target is not known.

The input for sequencing was CD4+ T cells from PBMCs cultured with HCoV-NL63 spike peptides, taken after COVID-19 vaccination. The TCR comes from a human donor who received a COVID-19 vaccine. Some clones in this sample may be carry-over from other donors' samples.

In DNA, the CDR3 is TGTGCCAGCAGCCCTGGAGGCCGCGGGGGCACTGAAGCTTTCTTT. The encoded protein is CASSPGGRGGTEAFF. This sequence joins TRBV5-4 and TRBJ1-1, with D maybe TRBD1 (5 bases). Germline loops: CDR1 SGHNT, CDR2 YYREEE (reference sequence). With 4 bases removed from V and 4 bases from J, the gap between germline ends came to 17 bases. This CDR3 region has 15 residues.